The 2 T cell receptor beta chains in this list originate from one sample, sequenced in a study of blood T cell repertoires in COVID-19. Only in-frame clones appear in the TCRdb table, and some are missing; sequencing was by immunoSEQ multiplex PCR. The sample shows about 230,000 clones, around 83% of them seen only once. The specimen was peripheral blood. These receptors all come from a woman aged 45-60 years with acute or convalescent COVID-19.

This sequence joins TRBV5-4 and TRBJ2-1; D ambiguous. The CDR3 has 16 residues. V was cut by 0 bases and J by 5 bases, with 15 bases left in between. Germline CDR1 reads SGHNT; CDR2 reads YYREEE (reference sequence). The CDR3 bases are TGTGCCAGCAGCTTGGCCTCGCGCCCGGCGGACAATGAGCAGTTCTTC. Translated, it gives CASSLASRPADNEQFF.

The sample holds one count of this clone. The CDR3 DNA sequence: TGCGCCAGCACTCAGGGGTCCCACGAGCAGTACTTC. Translating gives CASTQGSHEQYF. V is TRBV5-1 and J is TRBJ2-7, with a possible D match to TRBD1 (6 bases). V lost 6 bases to trimming and J lost 5 bases, with 12 bases between them. CDR3 length: 12 residues. Germline V gene sequence: CDR1 SGHRS, CDR2 YFSETQ.